This entry features one T cell receptor beta chain sequence. The antigen is undetermined. Germline assignment: CDR1 LGHNA and CDR2 YNFKEQ. This CDR3 spans 13 amino acids. The data are from a study of CXCR3-negative and CXCR3-positive naive CD8 T cells. Study observations and caveats: For CXCR3-positive naive cells, TRB CDR3s were more hydrophobic than those of CXCR3-negative naive cells.

TRB cDNA libraries were made by UMI-labeled 5' RACE. TCRdb re-called the 5' RACE reads and shows each CDR3 protein once, DNA omitted. Recorded for this sample: some 140,000 distinct CDR3 sequences. This clonotype was obtained from a human donor in good health. Some clones in this sample may be carry-over from other donors' samples. Sequenced sample: naive CXCR3+ CD8+ T cells from blood. The sample's subset: CD45RO-CCR7+CD27+CD95- naive CD8+ T cells expressing CXCR3 (TNR3+). The chain couples TRBV4-2 to TRBJ2-7. CDR3 sequence reads: CASSHAYSYEQYF.